The 15 T cell receptor beta chains reported below all come from one sample, sequenced in a study of cytomegalovirus exposure and HLA in healthy donors. The PCR ran on 60 Vbeta and 13 Jbeta primers. This table comes from immunoSEQ multiplex PCR, and its TCRdb copy is limited to in-frame clones, with some not included. The sample records about 160,000 clones, just under 65% being singletons. The sequencing input was PBMCs. These receptors originate from a woman aged 60-70 years in good health and CMV-seropositive.

The chain employs TRBV5-1 and TRBJ2-3; 11 bases map to TRBD2. Trimming took 1 base from V and 1 from J; bases not matched to a gene: 2. The CDR3 has 16 residues. Looked up from germline, CDR1 is SGHRS and CDR2 is YFSETQ. CDR3 nucleotide sequence: TGCGCCAGCAGCTTGAAACTAGCGGGGGGCACAGATACGCAGTATTTT. Translating it yields CASSLKLAGGTDTQYF.

The rearrangement links TRBV30 to TRBJ2-7; 10 bases line up with TRBD2. The CDR3 has 15 amino acids. J lost 3 bases, V lost 3 bases, and 8 bases had no gene match. Per the germline V gene, CDR1 is GTSNPN and CDR2 is SVGIG (reference sequence). The CDR3: CAWRRTSGANYEQYF. The CDR3 DNA sequence: TGTGCCTGGAGAAGGACTAGCGGCGCAAACTACGAGCAGTACTTC.

The chain joins TRBV4-2 to TRBJ2-3, with D perhaps TRBD2 (7 bases). Deletions cut 4 bases from V and 5 bases from J, with 16 bases between. This CDR3 has 15 amino acids. Germline CDR1 LGHNA, CDR2 YNFKEQ. CDR3 sequence reads: CASSPSGTSGDTQYF. In DNA form, the CDR3 reads TGTGCCAGCAGCCCCAGCGGGACAAGCGGAGATACGCAGTATTTT.

The gene calls are TRBV7-9 and TRBJ2-7; the D is unclear. The ends were cut back, 5 bases at V and 7 bases at J, with 18 bases in the middle. The length of the CDR3 is 14 residues. Germline V gene data show CDR1 as SEHNR and CDR2 as FQNEAQ (reference sequence). CDR3 nucleotide sequence: TGTGCCAGCAGCCTCGAGGTTAACGGCGTTGAGCAGTACTTC. Translation gives CASSLEVNGVEQYF. Full variable domain (outside the CDR3, taken from reference TRBV7-9 and TRBJ2-7): DTGVSQNPRHKITKRGQNVTFRCDPISEHNRLYWYRQTLGQGPEFLTYFQNEAQLEKSRLLSDRFSAERPKGSFSTLEIQRTEQGDSAMYLCASSLEVNGVEQYFGPGTRLTVT.

The V and J genes are TRBV4-3 and TRBJ2-1; 14 positions match TRBD2. Per germline, CDR1 LGHNA and CDR2 YSLEER. This CDR3 contains 16 residues. V was pared by 4 bases and J by 9 bases, with 8 bases of the junction left unmatched. The CDR3 loop reads CASSLGGTSGSGEQFF. The CDR3 bases are TGCGCCAGCAGCCTTGGGGGGACTAGCGGGAGCGGTGAGCAGTTCTTC.

The genes are TRBV10-1 and TRBJ2-2, with 11 bases identical to TRBD2. This CDR3 is 14 amino acids long. Germline V lookup: CDR1 WNHNN, CDR2 SYGVQD (reference sequence). Germline trimming cut 7 bases from V and 7 bases from J; bases unmatched to any gene: 5. Written as DNA, the CDR3 is TGCGCCAGCACAGTCGGGACTAGCGGCGGGGAGCTGTTTTTT. It is translated as CASTVGTSGGELFF.

V is TRBV27 and J is TRBJ1-5, with TRBD1 matching 7 bases. Germline assignment: CDR1 MNHEY and CDR2 SMNVEV (reference sequence). With V trimmed by 4 bases and J by 3 bases, 6 bases remained unmatched. This CDR3 region has 15 residues. CDR3 DNA: TGTGCCAGCAGTTGGGACAGCCTCAACAATCAGCCCCAGCATTTT. Translating gives CASSWDSLNNQPQHF.

The chain combines TRBV11-3 with TRBJ2-1; 11 positions agree with TRBD1. The CDR3 is made up of 15 amino acids. Trimming took 5 bases from V and 6 from J; bases not matched to a gene: 6. Germline V gene data show CDR1 as SGHNT and CDR2 as YENEEA. CDR3 sequence reads: CASSVGTGGSNEQFF. The CDR3 DNA reads as TGTGCCAGCAGCGTAGGGACAGGGGGATCCAATGAGCAGTTCTTC. Variable domain in full (rest from reference TRBV11-3 and TRBJ2-1): EAGVVQSPRYKIIEKKQPVAFWCNPISGHNTLYWYLQNLGQGPELLIRYENEEAVDDSQLPKDRFSAERLKGVDSTLKIQPAELGDSAVYLCASSVGTGGSNEQFFGPGTRLTVL.

The genes are TRBV4-2 and TRBJ2-7; D may be TRBD1 (6 bases). CDR1 and CDR2 from the germline V gene are LGHNA and YNFKEQ. Trimming took off 1 base at V and 0 bases at J, with 10 bases between the two ends. CDR3 length equals 15 residues. DNA of the CDR3: TGTGCCAGCAGCCAAGTGGAGGACAGCTCCTACGAGCAGTACTTC. Amino acids: CASSQVEDSSYEQYF.

Only one count was recorded for this clone. The chain couples TRBV6-5 to TRBJ1-1; 7 bases map to TRBD1. The J segment lost 5 bases and the V segment lost 4 bases, leaving 7 bases of the junction unmatched. Germline loops: CDR1 MNHEY, CDR2 SVGAGI. This CDR3 has 14 amino acids. The chain's CDR3 is CASSLNRGSTEAFF. As DNA, the CDR3 is TGTGCCAGCAGTTTAAACAGGGGAAGTACTGAAGCTTTCTTT.

The rearrangement joins TRBV25-1 to TRBJ1-5; no clear D. The CDR3 extends over 15 amino acids. V dropped 1 base and J dropped 3 bases, with 10 bases sitting between them. Germline CDR1 MGHDK, CDR2 SYGVNS. The chain's CDR3 is CASSESAGFNQPQHF. In nucleotides, the CDR3 is TGTGCCAGCAGTGAATCGGCGGGTTTCAATCAGCCCCAGCATTTT.

In its sample, this clone was seen a few times. The V call is TRBV5-4, the J call TRBJ2-7, with D possibly TRBD2 on 5 matching bases. V lost 4 bases, J lost 3 bases, and 17 bases lay in between. Germline V lookup: CDR1 SGHNT, CDR2 YYREEE (reference sequence). There are 15 residues in the CDR3. The CDR3 protein is CASSRRSGPDYEQYF. CDR3 coding DNA: TGTGCCAGCAGCCGGAGGAGTGGTCCTGACTACGAGCAGTACTTC.

V and J are TRBV10-3 and TRBJ2-1, with a possible D match to TRBD1 (6 bases). The germline gives CDR1 ENHRY, CDR2 SYGVKD. Trimming cost V 5 bases and J 2 bases, with 10 bases left between them. The CDR3 runs 14 residues. DNA for the CDR3: TGTGCCATCAGTTCTACAGGGACCTACAATGAGCAGTTCTTC. This gives the protein CAISSTGTYNEQFF.

The chain uses TRBV5-1 and TRBJ2-3; the match to TRBD2 covers 12 bases. Trimming at V came to 4 bases and at J to 2 bases, leaving 11 bases not matched to a gene. The CDR3 runs to 18 residues. Germline loops: CDR1 SGHRS, CDR2 YFSETQ. The CDR3 spells CASSGTGWTSGDTDTQYF. The CDR3 nucleotides read TGCGCCAGCAGCGGAACGGGTTGGACTAGCGGGGACACAGATACGCAGTATTTT.

Here the CDR3 reads CASSGGTTGELFF. The CDR3 DNA reads TGTGCCAGCAGCGGCGGGACCACCGGGGAGCTGTTTTTT. The chain joins TRBV7-6 to TRBJ2-2, with D possibly matching TRBD2 (6 bases). V lost 5 bases to trimming and J lost 4 bases, with 8 bases between them. Germline V gene data show CDR1 as SGHVS and CDR2 as FNYEAQ. CDR3 size: 13 residues.